The following is a T cell receptor (beta chain) sequence with its context. Profiled with immunoSEQ multiplex PCR; TCRdb holds only in-frame clones, not every one. The sample lists approximately 150,000 clones, nearly 90% occurring once. The CDR3 consists of 16 residues. V was cut by 1 base and J by 0 bases, with 7 bases left in between. The V gene's germline CDR1 is MGHRA and CDR2 YSYEKL. This sample was taken from a study of blood T cell repertoires in COVID-19. Sample: peripheral blood. The chain is built from TRBV4-1 and TRBJ2-6; unclear D gene. This TCR was recovered from a man between 65 and 80 years old with acute or convalescent COVID-19. CDR3 sequence: CASSQVFSSGANVLTF. CDR3 in DNA: TGCGCCAGCAGCCAAGTTTTCTCCTCTGGGGCCAACGTCCTGACTTTC.